This TCR beta chain is drawn from a study of T cell responses to AZD1222 COVID-19 vaccine. Overall study context: Second-dose recipients at about 4 or about 12 weeks were treated as one pooled group.

Assay: immunoSEQ multiplex PCR; the TCRdb copy retains only in-frame clones and omits some. Altogether 170,000 or so clones are present, 90% being singletons, with the ten largest covering over 1.2%. Study-level findings and limits: Reportedly, nearly half the spike-specific TCRs target unmutated variant regions. With two AZD1222 doses given, Spike-specific TCR breadth and depth both rose.

Details on this clone: Its target is not known.

Germline V lookup: CDR1 MGHDK, CDR2 SYGVNS. Germline trimming cut 3 bases from V and 2 bases from J; bases unmatched to any gene: 5. The CDR3 contains 16 residues. The specimen comprised peripheral blood, sampled on day 0 of AZD1222 vaccination. The TCR comes from an adult in good health. V and J are TRBV25-1 and TRBJ2-7, with TRBD2 matching over 12 bases. CDR3 DNA sequence: TGTGCCAGCAGTGAGGGCCTAGCGGGGGGGGCCTACGAGCAGTACTTC. Encoded protein: CASSEGLAGGAYEQYF.